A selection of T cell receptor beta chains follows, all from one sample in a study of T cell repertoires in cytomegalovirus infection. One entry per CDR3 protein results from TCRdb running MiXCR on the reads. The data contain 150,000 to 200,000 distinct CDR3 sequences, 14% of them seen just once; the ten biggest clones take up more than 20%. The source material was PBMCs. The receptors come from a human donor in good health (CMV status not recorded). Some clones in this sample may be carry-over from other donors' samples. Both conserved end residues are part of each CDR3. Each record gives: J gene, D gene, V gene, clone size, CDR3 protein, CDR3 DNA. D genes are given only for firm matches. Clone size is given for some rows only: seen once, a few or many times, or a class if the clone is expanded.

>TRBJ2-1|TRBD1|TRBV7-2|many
CASSLRQGRNEQFF
TGTGCCAGCAGCTTACGACAGGGACGGAATGAGCAGTTCTTC
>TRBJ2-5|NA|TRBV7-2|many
CASSPRGGETQYF
TGTGCCAGCAGCCCTAGAGGGGGAGAGACCCAGTACTTC
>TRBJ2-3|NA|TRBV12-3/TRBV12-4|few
CASIPRDRHTDTQYF
TGTGCCAGCATCCCCCGGGACCGACACACAGATACGCAGTATTTT
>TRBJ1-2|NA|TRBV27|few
CASSLSVRTYGYTF
TGTGCCAGCAGTTTATCTGTACGGACCTATGGCTACACCTTC
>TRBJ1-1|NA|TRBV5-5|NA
CASSPRWKDTEAFF
TGTGCCAGCAGTCCTCGTTGGAAGGACACTGAAGCTTTCTTT
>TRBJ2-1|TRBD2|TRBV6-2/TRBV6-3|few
CASRNPITRTSGLYNEQFF
TGTGCCAGCAGAAACCCCATTACCCGGACTAGCGGGCTGTACAATGAGCAGTTCTTC
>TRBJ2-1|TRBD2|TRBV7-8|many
CASSLLSGGEEFF
TGTGCCAGCAGCTTACTTAGTGGGGGGGAGGAGTTCTTC
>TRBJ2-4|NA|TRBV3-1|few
CASSHWASGAKNIQYF
TGTGCCAGCAGCCATTGGGCCAGCGGAGCCAAAAACATTCAGTACTTC
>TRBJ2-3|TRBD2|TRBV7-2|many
CASSFRTSMTDTQYF
TGTGCCAGCAGCTTCCGGACTAGCATGACAGATACGCAGTATTTT
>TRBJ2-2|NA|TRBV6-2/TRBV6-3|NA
CASSPLDRNTGELFF
TGTGCCAGCAGCCCCCTCGACAGGAACACCGGGGAGCTGTTTTTT
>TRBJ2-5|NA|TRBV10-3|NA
CAISESGQQETQYF
TGTGCCATCAGTGAGTCCGGTCAGCAAGAGACCCAGTACTTC
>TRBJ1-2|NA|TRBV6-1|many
CASSYNEGYGYTF
TGTGCCAGCAGTTATAATGAGGGCTATGGCTACACCTTC
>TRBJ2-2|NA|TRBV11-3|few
CASSLVRTGELFF
TGTGCCAGCAGCTTAGTAAGGACCGGGGAGCTGTTTTTT
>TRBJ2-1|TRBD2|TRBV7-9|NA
CASSLEGTSGPRNEQFF
TGTGCCAGCAGCTTAGAGGGGACTAGCGGGCCCCGCAATGAGCAGTTCTTC
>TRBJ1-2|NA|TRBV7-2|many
CAEGEGGYTF
TGTGCGGAAGGGGAGGGAGGCTACACCTTC
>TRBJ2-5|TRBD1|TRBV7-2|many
CASSLRQGMETQYF
TGTGCCAGCAGCTTGAGACAGGGTATGGAGACCCAGTACTTC
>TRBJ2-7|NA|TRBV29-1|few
CSATWGVYEQYF
TGCAGCGCCACTTGGGGGGTCTACGAGCAGTACTTC
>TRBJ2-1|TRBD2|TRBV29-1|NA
CSARPSGDNEQFF
TGCAGCGCCCGCCCTAGCGGGGACAATGAGCAGTTCTTC
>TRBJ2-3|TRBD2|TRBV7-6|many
CASRMLKKGTSGEADTQYF
TGTGCCAGCAGGATGCTCAAAAAAGGGACTAGCGGAGAAGCGGATACGCAGTATTTT
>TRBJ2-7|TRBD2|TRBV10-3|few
CAIRKVAGDYEQYF
TGTGCCATCCGGAAGGTAGCGGGAGACTACGAGCAGTACTTC
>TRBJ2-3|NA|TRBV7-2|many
CASSLARRTDTQYF
TGTGCCAGCAGCTTAGCACGCCGCACAGATACGCAGTATTTT
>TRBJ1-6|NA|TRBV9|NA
CASSGRTENSYNSPLPF
TGTGCCAGCAGCGGTCGGACGGAGAACTCCTATAATTCACCCCTCCCCTTT
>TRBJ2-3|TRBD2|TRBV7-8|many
CASSQWTSADTQYF
TGTGCCAGCAGCCAGTGGACTAGCGCAGATACGCAGTATTTT
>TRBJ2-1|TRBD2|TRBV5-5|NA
CASSWTSGSNEQFF
TGTGCCAGCAGCTGGACTAGCGGGAGCAATGAGCAGTTCTTC
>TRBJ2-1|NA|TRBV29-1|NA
CSVGRASSYNEQFF
TGCAGCGTTGGCAGGGCTAGCTCCTACAATGAGCAGTTCTTC
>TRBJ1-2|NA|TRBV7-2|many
CASSSGGMDGYTF
TGTGCCAGCAGCTCCGGCGGGATGGATGGCTACACCTTC
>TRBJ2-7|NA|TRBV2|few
CASSGRLAYEQYF
TGTGCCAGCAGTGGCCGGCTCGCCTACGAGCAGTACTTC
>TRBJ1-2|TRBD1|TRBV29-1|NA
CSVERDPGTVDGYTF
TGCAGCGTTGAACGAGATCCCGGGACAGTCGATGGCTACACCTTC